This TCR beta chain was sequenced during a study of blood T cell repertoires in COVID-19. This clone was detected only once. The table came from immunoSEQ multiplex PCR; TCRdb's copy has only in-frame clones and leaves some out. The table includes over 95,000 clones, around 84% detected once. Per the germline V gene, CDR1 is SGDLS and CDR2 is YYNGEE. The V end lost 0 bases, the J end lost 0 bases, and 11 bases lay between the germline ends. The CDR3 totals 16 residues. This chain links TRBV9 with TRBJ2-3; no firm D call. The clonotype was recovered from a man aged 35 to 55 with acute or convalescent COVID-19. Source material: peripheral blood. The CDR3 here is CASSVGASLSTDTQYF. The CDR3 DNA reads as TGTGCCAGCAGCGTAGGAGCCTCGCTCAGCACAGATACGCAGTATTTT.